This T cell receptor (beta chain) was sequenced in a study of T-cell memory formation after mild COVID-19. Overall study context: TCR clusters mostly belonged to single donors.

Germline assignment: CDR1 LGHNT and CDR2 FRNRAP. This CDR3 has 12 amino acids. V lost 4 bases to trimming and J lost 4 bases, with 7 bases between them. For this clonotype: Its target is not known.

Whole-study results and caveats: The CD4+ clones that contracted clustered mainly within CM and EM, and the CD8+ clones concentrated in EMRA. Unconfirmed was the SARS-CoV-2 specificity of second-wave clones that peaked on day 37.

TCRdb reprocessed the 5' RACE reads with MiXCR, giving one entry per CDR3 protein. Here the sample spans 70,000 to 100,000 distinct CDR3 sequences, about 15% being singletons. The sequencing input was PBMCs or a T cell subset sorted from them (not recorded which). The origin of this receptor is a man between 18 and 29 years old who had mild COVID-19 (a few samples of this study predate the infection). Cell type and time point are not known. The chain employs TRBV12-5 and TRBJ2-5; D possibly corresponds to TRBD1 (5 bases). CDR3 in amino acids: CASGWGIETQYF. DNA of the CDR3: TGTGCTAGTGGTTGGGGCATAGAGACCCAGTACTTC.